The next 7 T cell receptor beta chains were all read from a single sample in a study of OX40 agonist ivuxolimab in advanced cancers. TCRdb's table, derived via immunoSEQ multiplex PCR, lists solely in-frame clones and lacks some. The table includes fewer than 100,000 clones, about 86% detected once. The source was CD4+ or CD8+ T cells sorted from blood, collected in a trial of the OX40 agonist ivuxolimab. The receptor set was obtained from an adult with an advanced solid tumor such as melanoma, head and neck, liver or kidney cancer.

The gene calls are TRBV5-1 and TRBJ2-1, with TRBD1 matching 8 bases. The ends lost 4 bases at V and 5 bases at J; junction bases unmatched: 11. The length of the CDR3 is 16 residues. Per the germline V gene, CDR1 is SGHRS and CDR2 is YFSETQ. CDR3 in amino acids: CASSTPPGQDHNEQFF. The CDR3 DNA is TGCGCCAGCAGCACGCCTCCGGGACAGGACCACAATGAGCAGTTCTTC.

The chain combines TRBV27 with TRBJ2-2; a possible D gene is TRBD2 (5 bases). The CDR3 extends over 12 amino acids. Germline CDR1 MNHEY, CDR2 SMNVEV (reference sequence). Trimming left V 3 bases short and J 7 bases short, with 6 bases between. The CDR3 reads CASSFGSGELFF. The CDR3 coding sequence is TGTGCCAGCAGTTTTGGGAGCGGGGAGCTGTTTTTT.

The chain links TRBV10-3 to TRBJ2-3; the match to TRBD1 covers 12 bases. The ends lost 5 bases at V and 4 bases at J; junction bases unmatched: 4. This CDR3 is built from 15 residues. The germline CDR1 and CDR2 sequences are ENHRY and SYGVKD. The CDR3 is CAISRDRGRPDTQYF. The DNA for the CDR3 is TGTGCCATCAGTAGGGACAGGGGGCGACCAGATACGCAGTATTTT.

This clone turned up a few times. V is TRBV2 and J is TRBJ1-5, with TRBD1 matching over 8 bases. V dropped 0 bases and J dropped 3; count of bases not matched to a gene: 4. Germline values: CDR1 SNHLY, CDR2 FYNNEI. The CDR3 covers 16 residues. CDR3 protein: CASSEAQGANNQPQHF. CDR3 in DNA: TGTGCCAGCAGTGAAGCGCAGGGGGCGAACAATCAGCCCCAGCATTTT.

The chain employs TRBV4-3 and TRBJ1-4, with a possible D match to TRBD1 (6 bases). V lost 4 bases and J lost 0, with 9 bases in between. Germline V gives CDR1 LGHNA, CDR2 YSLEER. The CDR3 consists of 15 residues. CDR3 region: CASSRSGATNEKLFF. The CDR3 bases are TGCGCCAGCAGCCGCTCAGGGGCAACTAATGAAAAACTGTTTTTT.

This rearrangement joins TRBV7-3 to TRBJ1-6; TRBD1 might be the D (5 bases). The CDR3 sequence is 14 residues long. V was shortened by 5 bases and J by 9 bases, with 14 bases between the two germline ends. Per the germline V gene, CDR1 is SGHTA and CDR2 is FQGTGA. Here the CDR3 reads CASSPQGFGSPLHF. The CDR3 coding sequence is TGTGCCAGCAGCCCTCAGGGCTTCGGTTCACCCCTCCACTTT.

The CDR3 sequence is CASSRTGQGTDTQYF. The CDR3 DNA sequence: TGCGCCAGCAGCCGCACGGGACAGGGCACAGATACGCAGTATTTT. The rearrangement links TRBV4-3 to TRBJ2-3; 8 positions match TRBD1. The V and J ends lost 4 bases and 1 base, in that order; junction bases with no gene match: 4. CDR1 and CDR2 from the germline V gene are LGHNA and YSLEER. The CDR3 runs to 15 residues.